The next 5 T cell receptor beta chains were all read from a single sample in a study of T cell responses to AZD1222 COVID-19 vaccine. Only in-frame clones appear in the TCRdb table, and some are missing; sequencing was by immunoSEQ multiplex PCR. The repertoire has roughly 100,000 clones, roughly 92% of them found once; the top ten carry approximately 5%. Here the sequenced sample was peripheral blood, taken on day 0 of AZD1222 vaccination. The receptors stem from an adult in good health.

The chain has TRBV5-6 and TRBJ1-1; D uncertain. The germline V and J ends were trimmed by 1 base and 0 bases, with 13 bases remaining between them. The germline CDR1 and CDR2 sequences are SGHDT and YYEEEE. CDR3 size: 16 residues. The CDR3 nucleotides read TGTGCCAGCAGCTTGCTACCAGGTGGGATGAACACTGAAGCTTTCTTT. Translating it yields CASSLLPGGMNTEAFF.

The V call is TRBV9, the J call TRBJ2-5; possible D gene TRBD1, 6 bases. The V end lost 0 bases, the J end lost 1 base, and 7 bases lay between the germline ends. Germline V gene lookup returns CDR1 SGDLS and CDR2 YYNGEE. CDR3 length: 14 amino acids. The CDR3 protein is CASSVGTVQETQYF. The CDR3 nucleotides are TGTGCCAGCAGCGTAGGGACAGTCCAAGAGACCCAGTACTTC. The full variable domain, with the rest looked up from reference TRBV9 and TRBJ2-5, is DSGVTQTPKHLITATGQRVTLRCSPRSGDLSVYWYQQSLDQGLQFLIQYYNGEERAKGNILERFSAQQFPDLHSELNLSSLELGDSALYFCASSVGTVQETQYFGPGTRLLVL.

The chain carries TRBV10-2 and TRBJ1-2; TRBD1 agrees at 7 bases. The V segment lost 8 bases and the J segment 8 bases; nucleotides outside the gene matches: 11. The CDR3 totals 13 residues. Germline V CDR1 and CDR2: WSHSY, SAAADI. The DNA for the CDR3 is TGCGCCAGCGGACCCGAGACAGGGACCGGCTACACCTTC. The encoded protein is CASGPETGTGYTF.

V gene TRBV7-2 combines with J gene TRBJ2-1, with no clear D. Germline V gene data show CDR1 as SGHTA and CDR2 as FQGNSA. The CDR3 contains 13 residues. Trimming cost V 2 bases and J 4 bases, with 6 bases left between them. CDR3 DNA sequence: TGTGCCAGCAGCTTAACCAGATACAATGAGCAGTTCTTC. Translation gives CASSLTRYNEQFF.

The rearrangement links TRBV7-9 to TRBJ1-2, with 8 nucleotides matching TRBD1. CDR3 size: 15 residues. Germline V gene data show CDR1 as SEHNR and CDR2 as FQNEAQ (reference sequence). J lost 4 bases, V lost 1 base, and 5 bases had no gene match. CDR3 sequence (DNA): TGTGCCAGCAGCTTAGGCAGGGGGCTTACCTATGGCTACACCTTC. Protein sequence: CASSLGRGLTYGYTF.